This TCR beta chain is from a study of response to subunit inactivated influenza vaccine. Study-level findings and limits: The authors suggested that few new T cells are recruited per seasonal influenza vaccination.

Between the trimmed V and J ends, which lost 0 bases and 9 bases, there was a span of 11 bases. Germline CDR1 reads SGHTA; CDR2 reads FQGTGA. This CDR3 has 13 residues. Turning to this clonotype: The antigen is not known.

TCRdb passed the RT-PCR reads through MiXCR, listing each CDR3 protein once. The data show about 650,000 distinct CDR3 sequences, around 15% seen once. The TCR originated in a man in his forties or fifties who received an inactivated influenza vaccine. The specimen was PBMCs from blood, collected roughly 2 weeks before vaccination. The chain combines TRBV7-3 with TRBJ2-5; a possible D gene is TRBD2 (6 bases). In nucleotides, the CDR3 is TGTGCCAGCAGCTTAACCCAAGGGGAGGCCCAGTACTTC. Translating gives CASSLTQGEAQYF. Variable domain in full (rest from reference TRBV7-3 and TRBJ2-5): GAGVSQTPSNKVTEKGKYVELRCDPISGHTALYWYRQSLGQGPEFLIYFQGTGAADDSGLPNDRFFAVRPEGSVSTLKIQRTERGDSAVYLCASSLTQGEAQYFGPGTRLLVL.